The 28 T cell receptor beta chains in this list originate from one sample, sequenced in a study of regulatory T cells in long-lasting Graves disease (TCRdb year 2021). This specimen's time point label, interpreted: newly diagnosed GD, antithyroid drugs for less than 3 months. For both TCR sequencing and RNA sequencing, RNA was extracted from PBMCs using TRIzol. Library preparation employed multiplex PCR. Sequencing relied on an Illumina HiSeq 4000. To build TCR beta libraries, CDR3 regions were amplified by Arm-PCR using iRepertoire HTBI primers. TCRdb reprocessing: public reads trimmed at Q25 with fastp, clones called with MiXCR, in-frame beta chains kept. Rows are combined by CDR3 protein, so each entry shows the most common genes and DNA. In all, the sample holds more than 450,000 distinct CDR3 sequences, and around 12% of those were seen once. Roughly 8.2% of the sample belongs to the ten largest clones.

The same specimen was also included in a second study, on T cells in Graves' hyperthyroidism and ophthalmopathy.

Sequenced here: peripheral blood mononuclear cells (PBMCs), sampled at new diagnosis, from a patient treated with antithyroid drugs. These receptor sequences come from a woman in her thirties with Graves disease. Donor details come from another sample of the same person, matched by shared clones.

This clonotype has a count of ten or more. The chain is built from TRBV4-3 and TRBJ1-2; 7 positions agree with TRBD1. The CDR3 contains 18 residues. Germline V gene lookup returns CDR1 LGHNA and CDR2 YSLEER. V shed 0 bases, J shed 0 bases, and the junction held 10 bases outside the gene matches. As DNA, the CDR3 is TGCGCCAGCAGCCAAGATCACAGGACAGGCCTAGCTAACTATGGCTACACCTTC. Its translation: CASSQDHRTGLANYGYTF.

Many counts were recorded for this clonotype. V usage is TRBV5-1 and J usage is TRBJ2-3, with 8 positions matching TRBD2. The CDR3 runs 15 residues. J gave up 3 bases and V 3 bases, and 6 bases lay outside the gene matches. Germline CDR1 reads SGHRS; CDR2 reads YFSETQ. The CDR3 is CASSYGASGTDTQYF. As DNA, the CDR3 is TGCGCCAGCAGCTATGGGGCTAGCGGGACAGATACGCAGTATTTT.

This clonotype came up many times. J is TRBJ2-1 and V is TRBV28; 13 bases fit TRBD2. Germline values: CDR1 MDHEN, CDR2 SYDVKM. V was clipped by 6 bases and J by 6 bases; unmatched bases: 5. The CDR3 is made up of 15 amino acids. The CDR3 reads CASRGRTSGSNEQFF. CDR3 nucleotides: TGTGCCAGCAGAGGAAGGACTAGCGGGAGCAATGAGCAGTTCTTC.

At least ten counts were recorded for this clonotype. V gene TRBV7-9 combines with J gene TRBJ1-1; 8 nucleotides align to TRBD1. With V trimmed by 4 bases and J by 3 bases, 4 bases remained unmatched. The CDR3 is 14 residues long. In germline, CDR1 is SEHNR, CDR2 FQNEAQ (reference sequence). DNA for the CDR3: TGTGCCAGCAGCTCTCAGGGGGCGCACACTGAAGCTTTCTTT. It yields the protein CASSSQGAHTEAFF.

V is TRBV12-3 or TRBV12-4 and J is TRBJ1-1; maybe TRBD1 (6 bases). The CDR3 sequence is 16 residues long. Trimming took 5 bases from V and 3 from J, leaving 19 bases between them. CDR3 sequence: CASSIPSGGGYTEAFF. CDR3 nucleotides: TGTGCCAGCAGTATACCCTCGGGAGGGGGGTACACTGAAGCTTTCTTT.

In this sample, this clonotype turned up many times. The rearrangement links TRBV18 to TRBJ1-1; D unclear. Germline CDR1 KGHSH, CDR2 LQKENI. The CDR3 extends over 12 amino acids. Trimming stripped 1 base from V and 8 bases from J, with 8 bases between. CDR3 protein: CASSPQQEEAFF. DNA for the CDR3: TGTGCCAGCTCACCACAGCAGGAGGAAGCTTTCTTT.

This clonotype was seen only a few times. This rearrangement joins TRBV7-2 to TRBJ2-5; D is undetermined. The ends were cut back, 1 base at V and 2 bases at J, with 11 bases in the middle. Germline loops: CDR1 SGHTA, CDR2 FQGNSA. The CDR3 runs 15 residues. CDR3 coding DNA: TGTGCCAGCAGCTTAGTCCAGTTTCCACAAGAGACCCAGTACTTC. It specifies CASSLVQFPQETQYF.

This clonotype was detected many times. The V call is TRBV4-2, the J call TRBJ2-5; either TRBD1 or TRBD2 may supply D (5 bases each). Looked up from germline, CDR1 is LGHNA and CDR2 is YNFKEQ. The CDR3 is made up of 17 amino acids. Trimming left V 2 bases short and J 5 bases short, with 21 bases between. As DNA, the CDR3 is TGTGCCAGCAGCCAAAAGGGGATGGGGCTAGCCCAGGAGACCCAGTACTTC. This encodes CASSQKGMGLAQETQYF.

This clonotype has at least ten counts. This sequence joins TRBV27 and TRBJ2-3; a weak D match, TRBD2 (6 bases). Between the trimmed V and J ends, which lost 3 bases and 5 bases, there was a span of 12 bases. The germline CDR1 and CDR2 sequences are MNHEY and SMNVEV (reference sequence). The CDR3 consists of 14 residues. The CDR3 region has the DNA TGTGCCAGCAGTTTCCTTAGGGAGGTAGATACGCAGTATTTT. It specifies CASSFLREVDTQYF.

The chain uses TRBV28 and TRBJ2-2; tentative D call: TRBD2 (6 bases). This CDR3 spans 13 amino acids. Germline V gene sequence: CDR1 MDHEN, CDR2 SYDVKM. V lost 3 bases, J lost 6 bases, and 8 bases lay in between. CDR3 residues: CASSLGGSGELFF. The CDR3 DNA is TGTGCCAGCAGTTTGGGGGGATCCGGGGAGCTGTTTTTT.

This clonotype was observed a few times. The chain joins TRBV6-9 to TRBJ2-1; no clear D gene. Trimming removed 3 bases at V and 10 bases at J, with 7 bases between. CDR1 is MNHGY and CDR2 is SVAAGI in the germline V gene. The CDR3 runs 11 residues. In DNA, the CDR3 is TGTGCCAGCAGTTACATGAGGGAGCAGTTCTTC. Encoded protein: CASSYMREQFF.

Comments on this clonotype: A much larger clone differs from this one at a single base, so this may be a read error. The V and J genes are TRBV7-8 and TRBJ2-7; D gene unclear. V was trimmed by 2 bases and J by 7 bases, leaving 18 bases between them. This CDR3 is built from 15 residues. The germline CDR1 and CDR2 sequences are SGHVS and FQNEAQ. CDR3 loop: CASSLLTSPYNEQYF. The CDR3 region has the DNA TGTGCCAGCAGCTTACTGACGTCCCCATACAATGAGCAGTACTTC.

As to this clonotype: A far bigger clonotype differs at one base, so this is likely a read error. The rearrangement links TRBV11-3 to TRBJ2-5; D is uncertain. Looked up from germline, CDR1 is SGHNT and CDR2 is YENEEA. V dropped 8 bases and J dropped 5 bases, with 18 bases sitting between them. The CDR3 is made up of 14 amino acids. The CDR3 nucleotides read TGTGCCAGCGCCACCCTCGGGCTAGTGGAGACCCAGTACTTC. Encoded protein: CASATLGLVETQYF. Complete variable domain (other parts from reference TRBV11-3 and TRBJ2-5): EAGVVQSPRYKIIEKKQPVAFWCNPISGHNTLYWYLQNLGQGPELLIRYENEEAVDDSQLPKDRFSAERLKGVDSTLKIQPAELGDSAVYLCASATLGLVETQYFGPGTRLLVL.

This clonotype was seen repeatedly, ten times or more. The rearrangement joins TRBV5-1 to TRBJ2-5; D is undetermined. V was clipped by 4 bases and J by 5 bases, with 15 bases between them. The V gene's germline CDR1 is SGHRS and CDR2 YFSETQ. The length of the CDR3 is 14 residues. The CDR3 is CASSKTHPRETQYF. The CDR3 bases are TGCGCCAGCAGCAAGACCCATCCTCGGGAGACCCAGTACTTC.

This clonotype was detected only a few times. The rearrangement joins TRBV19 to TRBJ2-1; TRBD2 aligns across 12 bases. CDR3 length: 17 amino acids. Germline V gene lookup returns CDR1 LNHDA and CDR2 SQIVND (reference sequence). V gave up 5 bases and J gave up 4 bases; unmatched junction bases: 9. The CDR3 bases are TGTGCCAGTAGTCCCCTGTGGACTAGCGGGGCGTACAATGAGCAGTTCTTC. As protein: CASSPLWTSGAYNEQFF.

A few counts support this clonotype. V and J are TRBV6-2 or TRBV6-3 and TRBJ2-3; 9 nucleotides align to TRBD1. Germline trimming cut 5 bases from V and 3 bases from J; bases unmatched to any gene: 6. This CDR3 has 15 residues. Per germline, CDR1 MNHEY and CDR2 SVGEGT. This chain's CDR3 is CASSEGGTGTDTQYF. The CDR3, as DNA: TGTGCCAGCAGTGAAGGAGGGACAGGGACAGATACGCAGTATTTT.

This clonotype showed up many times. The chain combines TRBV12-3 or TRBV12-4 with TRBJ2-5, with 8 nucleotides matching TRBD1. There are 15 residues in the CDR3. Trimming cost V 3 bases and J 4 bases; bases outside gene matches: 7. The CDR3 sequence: CASSLGRGRSETQYF. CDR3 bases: TGTGCCAGCAGTTTGGGCAGGGGGCGGTCAGAGACCCAGTACTTC.

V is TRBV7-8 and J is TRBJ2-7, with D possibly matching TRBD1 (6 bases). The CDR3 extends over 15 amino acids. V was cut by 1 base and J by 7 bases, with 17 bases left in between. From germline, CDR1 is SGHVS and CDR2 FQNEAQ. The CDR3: CASSLVPGEMREQYF. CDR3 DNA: TGTGCCAGCAGCTTAGTCCCAGGGGAAATGCGGGAGCAGTACTTC.

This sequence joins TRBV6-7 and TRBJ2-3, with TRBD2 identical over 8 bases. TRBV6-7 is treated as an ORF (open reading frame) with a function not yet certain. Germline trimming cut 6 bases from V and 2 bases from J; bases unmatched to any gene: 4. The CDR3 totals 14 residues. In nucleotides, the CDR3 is TGTGCCAGCAGAATTAGCGGGATCACAGATACGCAGTATTTT. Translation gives CASRISGITDTQYF.

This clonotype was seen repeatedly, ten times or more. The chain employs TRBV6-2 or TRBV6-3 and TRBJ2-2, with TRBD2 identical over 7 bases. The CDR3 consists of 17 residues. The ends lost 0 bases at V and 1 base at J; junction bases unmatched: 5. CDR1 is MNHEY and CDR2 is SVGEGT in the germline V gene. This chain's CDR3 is CASSYSNLAVNTGELFF. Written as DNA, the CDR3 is TGTGCCAGCAGTTACTCCAATCTAGCGGTGAACACCGGGGAGCTGTTTTTT.

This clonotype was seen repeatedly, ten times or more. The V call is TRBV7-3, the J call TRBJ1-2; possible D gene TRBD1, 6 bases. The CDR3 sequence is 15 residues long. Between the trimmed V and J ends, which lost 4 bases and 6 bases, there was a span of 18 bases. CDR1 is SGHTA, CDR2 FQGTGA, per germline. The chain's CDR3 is CASSYHRVRGNGYTF. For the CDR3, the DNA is TGTGCCAGCAGCTACCACAGGGTAAGGGGGAATGGCTACACCTTC.

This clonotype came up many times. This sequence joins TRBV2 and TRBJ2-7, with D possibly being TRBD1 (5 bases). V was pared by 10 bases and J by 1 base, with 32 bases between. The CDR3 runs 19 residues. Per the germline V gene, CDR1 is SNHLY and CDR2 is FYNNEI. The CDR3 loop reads CAIPKVTVRTGELSYEQYF. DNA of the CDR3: TGTGCCATCCCGAAGGTCACAGTTCGAACAGGAGAATTATCCTACGAGCAGTACTTC.

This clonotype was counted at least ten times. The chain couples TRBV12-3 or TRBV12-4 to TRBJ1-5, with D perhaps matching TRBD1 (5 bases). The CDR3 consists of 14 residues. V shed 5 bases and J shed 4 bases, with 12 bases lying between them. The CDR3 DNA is TGTGCCAGCAGTACCCGACCAGGGAATCAGCCCCAGCATTTT. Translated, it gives CASSTRPGNQPQHF.

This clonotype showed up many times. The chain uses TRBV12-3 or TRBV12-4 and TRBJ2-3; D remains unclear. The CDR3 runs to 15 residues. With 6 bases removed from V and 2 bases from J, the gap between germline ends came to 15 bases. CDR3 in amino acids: CASSLLGLATDTQYF. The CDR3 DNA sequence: TGTGCCAGCAGCCTCCTCGGGTTGGCCACAGATACGCAGTATTTT.

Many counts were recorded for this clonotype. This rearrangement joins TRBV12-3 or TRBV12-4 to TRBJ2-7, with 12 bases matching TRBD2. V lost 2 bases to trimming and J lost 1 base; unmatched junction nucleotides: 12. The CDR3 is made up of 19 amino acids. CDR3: CASSLTSLAGGPLSYEQYF. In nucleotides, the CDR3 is TGTGCCAGCAGTTTAACGTCGCTAGCGGGAGGGCCTCTTTCCTACGAGCAGTACTTC.

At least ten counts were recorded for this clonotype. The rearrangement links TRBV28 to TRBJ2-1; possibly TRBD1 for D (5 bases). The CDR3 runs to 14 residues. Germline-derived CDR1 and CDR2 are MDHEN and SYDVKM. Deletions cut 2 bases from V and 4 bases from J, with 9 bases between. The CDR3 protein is CASSLQGLYNEQFF. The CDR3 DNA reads TGTGCCAGCAGTTTACAGGGCCTTTACAATGAGCAGTTCTTC.

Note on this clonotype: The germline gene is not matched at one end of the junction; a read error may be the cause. CDR3 region: CTSSTRDTGGLYTF. The CDR3 nucleotides are TGTACCAGCAGCACACGGGACACCGGCGGTCTATACACCTTC. This chain links TRBV3-1 with TRBJ1-2; tentative D call: TRBD1 (6 bases). The CDR3 consists of 14 residues. Germline CDR1 and CDR2: LGHDT and YNNKEL (reference sequence).

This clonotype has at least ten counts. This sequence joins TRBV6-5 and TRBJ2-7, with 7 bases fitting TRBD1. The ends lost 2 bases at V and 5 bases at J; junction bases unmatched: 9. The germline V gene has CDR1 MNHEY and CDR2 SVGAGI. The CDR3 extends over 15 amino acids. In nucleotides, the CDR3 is TGTGCCAGCAGTTACGTGTTGGGACAGAGCCACGAGCAGTACTTC. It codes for CASSYVLGQSHEQYF.